This entry lists 7 T cell receptor beta chains sequenced from one sample in a study of blood T cell repertoires in COVID-19. Data came from immunoSEQ multiplex PCR; TCRdb stores just in-frame clones and leaves some out. The table includes about 81,000 clones, about 90% detected once. Sequences were obtained from peripheral blood. The origin of the receptors is a woman aged 80 or over with acute or convalescent COVID-19.

This chain connects TRBV6-5 to TRBJ2-5; 8 bases agree with TRBD1. From germline, CDR1 is MNHEY and CDR2 SVGAGI. The trim removed 7 bases at V and 7 bases at J, leaving 8 bases unmatched. There are 13 residues in the CDR3. This chain's CDR3 is CASTPDRGGTQYF. DNA for the CDR3: TGTGCCAGCACCCCCGACAGGGGAGGGACCCAGTACTTC.

The chain couples TRBV3-1 (or the pseudogene TRBV3-2) to TRBJ1-2; 8 nucleotides agree with TRBD1. Trimming took 10 bases from V and 7 from J; bases not matched to a gene: 5. In germline, CDR1 is LGHDT, CDR2 YNNKEL (reference sequence). The CDR3 runs to 11 residues. The CDR3 is CATGQGSGYTF. The CDR3 DNA sequence: TGTGCCACCGGACAGGGAAGTGGCTACACCTTC.

The chain employs TRBV12-3 or TRBV12-4 and TRBJ2-1; D is ambiguous. The CDR3 length is 11 residues. V was pared by 5 bases and J by 8 bases, with 7 bases between. The CDR3 protein is CASSLFHEQFF. In DNA form, the CDR3 reads TGTGCCAGCAGTCTTTTCCATGAGCAGTTCTTC.

The DNA for the CDR3 is TGTGCCAGCAGTCCCAGGGGCAGGGGAAACACCATATATTTT. Its translation: CASSPRGRGNTIYF. The J gene is TRBJ1-3, the V gene TRBV3-1 (or the pseudogene TRBV3-2), with a tentative D call TRBD1 (6 bases). The CDR3 has 14 amino acids. CDR1 LGHDT and CDR2 YNNKEL come from the germline V gene (reference sequence). The V end lost 6 bases, the J end lost 4 bases, and 13 bases lay between the germline ends.

The rearrangement uses TRBV5-1 and TRBJ2-2; D is unresolved. Per germline, CDR1 SGHRS and CDR2 YFSETQ. The CDR3 sequence is 14 residues long. Trimming removed 0 bases from V and 1 base from J, with 4 bases in between. The CDR3 DNA sequence: TGCGCCAGCAGCTTGGCAGTGAACACCGGGGAGCTGTTTTTT. Translation: CASSLAVNTGELFF.

V gene TRBV18 combines with J gene TRBJ1-5, with a weak D call TRBD1 (5 bases). The CDR3 runs to 13 residues. The germline CDR1 and CDR2 sequences are KGHSH and LQKENI. V was clipped by 6 bases and J by 5 bases, with 11 bases between them. The CDR3: CASSQSGDQPQHF. The CDR3 DNA reads as TGTGCCAGCTCCCAGTCGGGGGATCAGCCCCAGCATTTT.

This chain's CDR3 is CASSQESAVSPLHF. The CDR3 coding sequence is TGTGCCAGCAGCCAAGAATCCGCAGTTTCACCCCTCCACTTT. V is TRBV14 and J is TRBJ1-6, with no clear D. V lost 0 bases to trimming and J lost 9 bases, with 9 bases between them. Germline lookup yields CDR1 SGHDN and CDR2 FVKESK. This CDR3 is built from 14 residues.